Only a few counts were recorded for the clone carrying this T cell receptor (beta chain). Its antigen is currently unknown. This sample was included in a study of T cell responses to AZD1222 COVID-19 vaccine. Whole-study results and caveats: Distributed over spike, vaccine-associated CD4 TCRs predominated at 160-218 and 743-854.

Method: immunoSEQ multiplex PCR; TCRdb's copy keeps in-frame clones and lacks some. Of over 100,000 clones detected, roughly nine tenths appear once; the ten largest clones hold 3% to 4%. The junction had 12 bases not matched to a gene; V was cut back by 1 base and J by 4 bases. This CDR3 is built from 17 residues. In germline, CDR1 is MDHEN, CDR2 SYDVKM. The sample here was peripheral blood, taken 28 days after the second dose of the MenACWY control vaccine. The chain recombines TRBV28 with TRBJ2-7, with TRBD2 identical over 8 bases. The receptor was derived from an adult who received the MenACWY meningococcal vaccine as a control. The CDR3 protein is CASSLLLFSGGRYEQYF. The CDR3 DNA reads TGTGCCAGCAGTTTATTGCTGTTCAGCGGGGGAAGGTACGAGCAGTACTTC.